This TCR beta chain emerged from a study of CD8 T cells in Susac syndrome. RNA, at about 0.45 to 1 ug, was reverse transcribed with random hexamers. TCRdb fed the immunoSEQ multiplex PCR reads into MiXCR, producing one record per CDR3 protein. The table includes roughly 190,000 distinct CDR3 sequences, around 93% detected once. The germline V gene encodes CDR1 SGHRS and CDR2 YFSETQ. Trimming left V 0 bases short and J 0 bases short, with 9 bases between. This CDR3 is 15 amino acids long. The chain couples TRBV5-1 to TRBJ1-1; no firm D call. The sequencing input was CD8+ T cells from PBMCs. The sequence came from a human donor with Susac syndrome. This CDR3 is CASSLEATMNTEAFF. The CDR3, as DNA: TGCGCCAGCAGCTTGGAAGCAACTATGAACACTGAAGCTTTCTTT.